Here is one TCR beta chain with its context. Its specificity is unknown. Patients aged 18 to 65 had newly diagnosed hyperthyroidism lasting under 2 months. Over 8 ml fresh peripheral blood yielded the PBMCs. It was RNA transcripts that yielded the amplified TCR beta CDR3 regions. HTBI primers were used for first-round RT-PCR of the TCR CDR3. TCRdb re-derived calls from the multiplex PCR reads in MiXCR, one entry per CDR3 protein. The sample lists about 350,000 distinct CDR3 sequences; 15% to 20% were seen once. V lost 7 bases and J lost 3, with 10 bases in between. The CDR3 is made up of 13 amino acids. The entry originates in a study of T cells in Graves' hyperthyroidism and ophthalmopathy. Study results and limitations: Also found in blood were most expanded thyroid clonotypes above 0.001.

This TCR was recovered from a woman aged 25 to 45 with Graves' hyperthyroidism that later progressed to Graves' ophthalmopathy. V gene TRBV12-3 or TRBV12-4 combines with J gene TRBJ1-5; D is unclear. The sample consisted of blood. The CDR3 region is CASTAQLNQPQHF. The CDR3 bases are TGTGCCAGCACTGCACAGCTCAATCAGCCCCAGCATTTT.